Presented here are 29 T cell receptor beta chains from one specimen sequenced in a study of T cell repertoires in cytomegalovirus infection (dated by TCRdb to about 2019). Sequenced using an Illumina HiSeq 1500. TCRdb reanalyzed the raw reads on its own, using fastp at Q25 for trimming and MiXCR for clone calling, and kept in-frame beta chains. Rows merge per CDR3 protein into single entries with the most common DNA and genes. This sample has roughly 100,000 distinct CDR3 sequences in its table, and 16% of those were observed once. The top ten hold 8% of the sample. The sample was PBMCs. These receptors came from a human donor in good health (CMV status not recorded). Some clones in this sample may be carry-over from other donors' samples.

CDR3 in DNA: TGTGCCAGCAGTTACTCGGGTCGCGGGTCCACCGGGGAGCTGTTTTTT. Protein: CASSYSGRGSTGELFF. V usage is TRBV6-2 or TRBV6-3 and J usage is TRBJ2-2; TRBD2 is a possible D gene (5 bases). V was shortened by 0 bases and J by 4 bases, with 12 bases between the two germline ends. The CDR3 runs to 16 residues. CDR1 MNHEY and CDR2 SVGEGT come from the germline V gene.

The DNA for the CDR3 is TGTGCCAGCAGCTTAGGTGCGGGCAGGGCCACAGATACGCAGTATTTT. Translated: CASSLGAGRATDTQYF. The V gene is TRBV11-2, the J gene TRBJ2-3, with D perhaps given as TRBD1 or TRBD2 (5 bases each). The V gene lost 1 base and the J gene lost 2 bases, with 13 bases spanning the gap. This CDR3 contains 16 residues. Germline V gene lookup returns CDR1 SGHAT and CDR2 FQNNGV. Variable domain in full (rest from reference TRBV11-2 and TRBJ2-3): EAGVAQSPRYKIIEKRQSVAFWCNPISGHATLYWYQQILGQGPKLLIQFQNNGVVDDSQLPKDRFSAERLKGVDSTLKIQPAKLEDSAVYLCASSLGAGRATDTQYFGPGTRLTVL.

The V call is TRBV7-9, the J call TRBJ2-7; 7 bases map to TRBD1. The ends lost 5 bases at V and 3 bases at J; junction bases unmatched: 4. The germline V gene has CDR1 SEHNR and CDR2 FQNEAQ (reference sequence). The CDR3 is 13 amino acids. The CDR3 loop is CASSHWDSYEQYF. CDR3 DNA: TGTGCCAGCAGCCACTGGGACAGCTACGAGCAGTACTTC.

This clonotype was picked up a small number of times. The J gene is TRBJ2-2, the V gene TRBV14; no reliable D call. The germline gives CDR1 SGHDN, CDR2 FVKESK. Trimming cost V 4 bases and J 3 bases, with 9 bases left between them. The CDR3 totals 14 residues. The CDR3 loop reads CASSREQYTGELFF. DNA of the CDR3: TGTGCCAGCAGCCGGGAACAGTACACCGGGGAGCTGTTTTTT.

This clonotype appeared many times. The chain carries TRBV11-2 and TRBJ2-7, with 11 bases that match TRBD2. V lost 5 bases to trimming and J lost 3 bases; unmatched junction nucleotides: 15. The length of the CDR3 is 18 residues. Per the germline V gene, CDR1 is SGHAT and CDR2 is FQNNGV. The CDR3 DNA reads TGTGCCAGCAGCCCATTAAGGGGTACTAGCGGGGGACTCTACGAGCAGTACTTC. Translated, it gives CASSPLRGTSGGLYEQYF.

This clonotype was seen repeatedly, ten times or more. V and J are TRBV7-3 and TRBJ1-1, with TRBD1 as a possible D gene (5 bases). V was clipped by 5 bases and J by 1 base, with 11 bases between them. CDR1 SGHTA and CDR2 FQGTGA come from the germline V gene. The CDR3 is 14 residues long. In nucleotides, the CDR3 is TGTGCCAGCAGCGACGGACATTCGAACACTGAAGCTTTCTTT. It specifies CASSDGHSNTEAFF.

This clonotype was detected many times. The chain employs TRBV7-2 and TRBJ2-3; perhaps TRBD2 as D (6 bases). The CDR3 extends over 16 amino acids. Between the trimmed V and J ends, which lost 3 bases and 0 bases, there was a span of 13 bases. The germline V gene encodes CDR1 SGHTA and CDR2 FQGNSA. The chain's CDR3 is CASSFLGGSSTDTQYF. As DNA, the CDR3 is TGTGCCAGCAGCTTTCTGGGGGGATCTAGCACAGATACGCAGTATTTT.

This clonotype was seen more than once but under ten times. This rearrangement joins TRBV6-2 or TRBV6-3 to TRBJ2-1; the D gene could be TRBD1 or TRBD2 (5 bases each). Trimming removed 7 bases from V and 7 bases from J, with 26 bases in between. CDR3 length: 17 amino acids. The germline V gene has CDR1 MNHEY and CDR2 SVGEGT. CDR3 in DNA: TGTGCCAGCAATCAGATCGGTATTGGAGGCAGGGCTAATGAGCAGTTCTTC. Translated: CASNQIGIGGRANEQFF.

There are many counts of this clonotype. This sequence joins TRBV7-8 and TRBJ1-3; possibly TRBD1 for D (6 bases). The CDR3 is 16 residues long. The ends were cut back, 5 bases at V and 0 bases at J, with 14 bases in the middle. CDR1 and CDR2 from the germline V gene are SGHVS and FQNEAQ. CDR3 coding DNA: TGTGCCAGCAGCACAGAGGACAGCCTCTCTGGAAACACCATATATTTT. Translation gives CASSTEDSLSGNTIYF.

This clonotype has a count of ten or more. The chain carries TRBV2 and TRBJ1-1, with 9 bases lining up with TRBD1. The V gene end was trimmed by 7 bases and the J gene end by 5 bases; junction bases not matched to a gene: 5. Germline V gene lookup returns CDR1 SNHLY and CDR2 FYNNEI. This CDR3 region has 13 residues. This chain's CDR3 is CASNRQGGTEAFF. The CDR3 nucleotides are TGTGCCAGCAACCGACAGGGGGGTACTGAAGCTTTCTTT.

This clonotype has more than one count but fewer than ten. The chain links TRBV6-1 to TRBJ2-5; 8 nucleotides align to TRBD2. V dropped 5 bases and J dropped 4; count of bases not matched to a gene: 15. Germline V gene data show CDR1 as MNHNS and CDR2 as SASEGT. The CDR3 contains 17 residues. The CDR3 DNA reads as TGTGCCAGCAGTCGTCCTCCCGGGAGGGGAAGAGGAGAGACCCAGTACTTC. It specifies CASSRPPGRGRGETQYF.

This clonotype turned up a few times. This sequence joins TRBV4-1 and TRBJ2-3; D gene ambiguous. CDR1 and CDR2 from the germline V gene are MGHRA and YSYEKL. Trimming took off 4 bases at V and 0 bases at J, with 14 bases between the two ends. This CDR3 region has 16 residues. The DNA of the CDR3 is TGCGCCAGCAGCCCCTTTGGATTGCGAAGCACAGATACGCAGTATTTT. This gives the protein CASSPFGLRSTDTQYF.

This chain joins TRBV19 and TRBJ1-1; 7 bases match TRBD1. The V segment lost 7 bases and the J segment 0 bases; nucleotides outside the gene matches: 8. CDR3 length equals 15 residues. From germline, CDR1 is LNHDA and CDR2 SQIVND (reference sequence). The CDR3 spells CASTYRGAMNTEAFF. Written as DNA, the CDR3 is TGTGCCAGTACGTACAGGGGAGCCATGAACACTGAAGCTTTCTTT. The variable domain in full, completed from reference TRBV19 and TRBJ1-1, reads DGGITQSPKYLFRKEGQNVTLSCEQNLNHDAMYWYRQDPGQGLRLIYYSQIVNDFQKGDIAEGYSVSREKKESFPLTVTSAQKNPTAFYLCASTYRGAMNTEAFFGQGTRLTVV.

This chain uses TRBV20-1 with TRBJ2-1; 12 bases fit TRBD2. CDR1 is DFQATT, CDR2 SNEGSKA, per germline (reference sequence). After removal of 6 bases from V and 13 bases from J, the junction contained 13 bases not matched to a gene. CDR3 length: 14 residues. The CDR3 is CSAALAGGSRGQFF. In DNA form, the CDR3 reads TGCAGTGCGGCACTAGCGGGGGGCTCGCGGGGACAGTTCTTC.

V usage is TRBV18 and J usage is TRBJ1-5; D gene ambiguous. CDR3 length: 13 amino acids. V dropped 4 bases and J dropped 5 bases, with 9 bases sitting between them. Germline values: CDR1 KGHSH, CDR2 LQKENI. The CDR3 DNA reads as TGTGCCAGCTCACTGGACGGGTATCAGCCCCAGCATTTT. Translated, it gives CASSLDGYQPQHF.

This clonotype showed up just a few times. The chain couples TRBV20-1 to TRBJ1-3, with D perhaps TRBD1 (5 bases). The CDR3 is 15 amino acids. V gave up 6 bases and J gave up 0 bases, with 15 bases separating them. In germline, CDR1 is DFQATT, CDR2 SNEGSKA (reference sequence). The CDR3 DNA is TGCAGTGCCCTAATTGGCGGGACCTCTGGAAACACCATATATTTT. It translates to CSALIGGTSGNTIYF.

This clonotype was recorded a few times. J is TRBJ1-2 and V is TRBV5-5, with unresolved D. Per germline, CDR1 SGHKS and CDR2 YYEKEE (reference sequence). The V gene lost 1 base and the J gene lost 0 bases, with 10 bases spanning the gap. The CDR3 contains 15 residues. CDR3 in DNA: TGTGCCAGCAGCTTGTGGGCCAGAGCTAACTATGGCTACACCTTC. Its translation is CASSLWARANYGYTF.

The table lists this clonotype with many counts. The chain carries TRBV6-2 or TRBV6-3 and TRBJ1-1, with TRBD1 identical over 9 bases. Germline V CDR1 and CDR2: MNHEY, SVGEGT. V trimming: 0 bases; J trimming: 1 base; junction bases outside the gene matches: 3. This CDR3 spans 16 amino acids. The CDR3 is CASSYSRDRANTEAFF. In DNA form, the CDR3 reads TGTGCCAGCAGTTACTCGCGGGACAGGGCGAACACTGAAGCTTTCTTT.

On this clonotype itself: It may be a read error: a sequence one base away is much more abundant. This chain connects TRBV7-2 to TRBJ2-7; 8 bases are a match to TRBD2. The CDR3 sequence is 14 residues long. Germline-derived CDR1 and CDR2 are SGHTA and FQGNSA. Here the CDR3 DNA reads TGTGACAGCAGCTTTCTAGCGGGCCCGTACGAGCAGTACTTC. It encodes CDSSFLAGPYEQYF.

This clonotype was seen many times. The chain couples TRBV7-2 to TRBJ2-7, with 11 bases fitting TRBD1. Germline CDR1 reads SGHTA; CDR2 reads FQGNSA. Losses at the gene ends were 2 bases for V and 3 bases for J; bases not matched to a gene: 6. The CDR3 covers 16 residues. CDR3 coding DNA: TGTGCCAGCAGCTTATCATCCGGGACAGGGGGCTACGAGCAGTACTTC. It translates to CASSLSSGTGGYEQYF.

The gene calls are TRBV6-2 or TRBV6-3 and TRBJ2-1; 9 bases match TRBD2. The CDR3 extends over 15 amino acids. Germline CDR1 is MNHEY and CDR2 is SVGEGT. The ends lost 4 bases at V and 5 bases at J; junction bases unmatched: 6. The CDR3 region is CASSSHSGGHNEQFF. CDR3 nucleotide sequence: TGTGCCAGCAGTTCGCATAGCGGGGGACACAATGAGCAGTTCTTC.

This clonotype has only a few counts. V gene TRBV2 combines with J gene TRBJ1-2; D gene ambiguous. V lost 11 bases and J lost 5, with 12 bases in between. CDR1 and CDR2 (germline): SNHLY, FYNNEI. The CDR3 sequence is 11 residues long. The CDR3 sequence is CACSVGYGYTF. CDR3 DNA: TGTGCCTGCTCAGTGGGTTATGGCTACACCTTC.

This clonotype was detected a few times. This chain joins TRBV29-1 and TRBJ2-3, with no clear D. This CDR3 comprises 15 residues. V dropped 1 base and J dropped 2 bases, with 13 bases sitting between them. CDR1 is SQVTM and CDR2 is ANQGSEA in the germline V gene. The CDR3 DNA reads as TGCAGCGTTGAAGGGTGGCCCCCGTACACAGATACGCAGTATTTT. Its translation is CSVEGWPPYTDTQYF.

This clonotype was observed a few times. This chain links TRBV6-5 with TRBJ1-1, with D possibly TRBD1 on 6 matching bases. This CDR3 has 13 amino acids. Looked up from germline, CDR1 is MNHEY and CDR2 is SVGAGI. Trimming took off 2 bases at V and 7 bases at J, with 11 bases between the two ends. The CDR3 loop is CASSYRQDSEAFF. As DNA, the CDR3 is TGTGCCAGCAGTTACCGTCAGGACAGTGAAGCTTTCTTT.

V gene TRBV4-2 combines with J gene TRBJ1-1; D gene unclear. With 4 bases removed from V and 1 base from J, the gap between germline ends came to 10 bases. The V gene's germline CDR1 is LGHNA and CDR2 YNFKEQ. The CDR3 totals 14 residues. The CDR3 loop is CASSLKLGNTEAFF. For the CDR3, the DNA is TGTGCCAGCAGCCTAAAGCTAGGGAACACTGAAGCTTTCTTT.

This clonotype was seen at least ten times. The J gene is TRBJ1-4, the V gene TRBV12-3 or TRBV12-4; D remains ambiguous. There are 13 residues in the CDR3. Deletions cut 9 bases from V and 3 bases from J, with 11 bases between. Written as DNA, the CDR3 is TGTGCCAGTGGGCGGACGCCTAATGAAAAACTGTTTTTT. It translates to CASGRTPNEKLFF.

V is TRBV12-3 or TRBV12-4 and J is TRBJ1-3; TRBD1 aligns across 9 bases. The CDR3 has 18 amino acids. V was pared by 3 bases and J by 0 bases, with 9 bases of the junction left unmatched. CDR3 sequence (DNA): TGTGCCAGCAGTTTTGCGGGGACAGGGCTCCTCTCTGGAAACACCATATATTTT. The encoded protein is CASSFAGTGLLSGNTIYF.

This clonotype was recorded at least ten times. This chain links TRBV29-1 with TRBJ1-1; D possibly corresponds to TRBD1 (5 bases). Trimming took off 1 base at V and 1 base at J, with 13 bases between the two ends. This CDR3 has 15 amino acids. Germline V lookup: CDR1 SQVTM, CDR2 ANQGSEA. CDR3 DNA: TGCAGCGTTGAAGTGATCGGGGGGAGGAACACTGAAGCTTTCTTT. Translating gives CSVEVIGGRNTEAFF.

The gene calls are TRBV30 and TRBJ1-1, with TRBD1 identical over 7 bases. Trimming removed 4 bases from V and 5 bases from J; junction bases left unmatched: 4. CDR1 and CDR2 from the germline V gene are GTSNPN and SVGIG (reference sequence). The CDR3 consists of 12 residues. The CDR3 DNA follows: TGTGCCTGGACCTCGACAGGGACTGAAGCTTTCTTT. Translation: CAWTSTGTEAFF.